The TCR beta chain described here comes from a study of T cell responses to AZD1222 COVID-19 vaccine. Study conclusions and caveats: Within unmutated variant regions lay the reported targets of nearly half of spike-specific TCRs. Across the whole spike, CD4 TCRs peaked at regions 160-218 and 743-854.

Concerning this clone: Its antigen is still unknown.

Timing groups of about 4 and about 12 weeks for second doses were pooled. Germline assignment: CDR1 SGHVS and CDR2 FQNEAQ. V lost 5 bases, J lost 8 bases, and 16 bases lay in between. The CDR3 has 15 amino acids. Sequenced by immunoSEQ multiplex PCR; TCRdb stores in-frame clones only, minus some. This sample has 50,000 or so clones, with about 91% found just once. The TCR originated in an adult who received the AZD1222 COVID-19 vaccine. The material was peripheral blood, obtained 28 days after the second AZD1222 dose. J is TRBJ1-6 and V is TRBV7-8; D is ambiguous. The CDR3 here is CASSAEAPFDSPLHF. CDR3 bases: TGTGCCAGCAGCGCAGAAGCCCCGTTTGATTCACCCCTCCACTTT. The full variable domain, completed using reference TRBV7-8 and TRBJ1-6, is GAGVSQSPRYKVAKRGQDVALRCDPISGHVSLFWYQQALGQGPEFLTYFQNEAQLDKSGLPSDRFFAERPEGSVSTLKIQRTQQEDSAVYLCASSAEAPFDSPLHFGNGTRLTVT.